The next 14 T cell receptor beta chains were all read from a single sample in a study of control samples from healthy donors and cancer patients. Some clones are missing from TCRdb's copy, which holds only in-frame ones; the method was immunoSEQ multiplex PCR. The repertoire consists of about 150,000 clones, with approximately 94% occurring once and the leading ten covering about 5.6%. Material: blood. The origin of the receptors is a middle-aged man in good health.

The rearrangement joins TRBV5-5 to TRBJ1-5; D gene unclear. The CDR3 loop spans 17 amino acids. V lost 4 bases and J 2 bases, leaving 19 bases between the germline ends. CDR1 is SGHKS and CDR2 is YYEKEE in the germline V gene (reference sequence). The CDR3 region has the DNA TGTGCCAGCAGCCCCCGGACCTTGGGCGTGGGCAATCAGCCCCAGCATTTT. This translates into CASSPRTLGVGNQPQHF.

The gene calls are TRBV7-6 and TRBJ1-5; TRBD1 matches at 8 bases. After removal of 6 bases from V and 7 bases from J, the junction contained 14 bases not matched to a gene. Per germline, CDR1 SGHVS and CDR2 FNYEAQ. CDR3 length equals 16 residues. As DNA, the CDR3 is TGTGCCAGCAGGCAGGGGGGCAGGGGGCGAGAACAGCCCCAGCATTTT. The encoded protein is CASRQGGRGREQPQHF.

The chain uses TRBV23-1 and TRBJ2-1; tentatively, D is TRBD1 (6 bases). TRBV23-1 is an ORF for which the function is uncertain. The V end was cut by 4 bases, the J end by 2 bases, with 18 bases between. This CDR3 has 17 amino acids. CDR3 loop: CASSPSGQGIAYNEQFF. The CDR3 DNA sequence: TGCGCCAGCAGTCCATCCGGGCAGGGGATCGCCTACAATGAGCAGTTCTTC.

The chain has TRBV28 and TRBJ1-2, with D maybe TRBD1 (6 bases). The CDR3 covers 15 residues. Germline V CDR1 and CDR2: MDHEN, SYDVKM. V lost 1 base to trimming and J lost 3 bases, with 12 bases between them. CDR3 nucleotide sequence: TGTGCCAGCAGTTTATTGGGGGGGCTGGACTATGGCTACACCTTC. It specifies CASSLLGGLDYGYTF.

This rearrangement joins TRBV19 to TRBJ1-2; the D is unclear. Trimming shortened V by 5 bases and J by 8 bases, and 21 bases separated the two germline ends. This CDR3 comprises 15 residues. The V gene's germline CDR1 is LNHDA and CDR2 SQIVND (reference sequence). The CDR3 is CASSPRTGPYKGYTF. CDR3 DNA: TGTGCCAGTAGTCCCCGTACCGGGCCCTATAAGGGCTACACCTTC. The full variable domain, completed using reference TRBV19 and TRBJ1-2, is DGGITQSPKYLFRKEGQNVTLSCEQNLNHDAMYWYRQDPGQGLRLIYYSQIVNDFQKGDIAEGYSVSREKKESFPLTVTSAQKNPTAFYLCASSPRTGPYKGYTFGSGTRLTVV.

The CDR3 DNA is TGTGCCACCAGCAGAGGGGACACTAGCAATCAGCCCCAGCATTTT. Residues: CATSRGDTSNQPQHF. V is TRBV15 and J is TRBJ1-5; possibly TRBD1 for D (6 bases). The CDR3 is made up of 15 amino acids. Germline V gene data show CDR1 as LNHNV and CDR2 as YYDKDF (reference sequence). V was shortened by 1 base and J by 0 bases, with 7 bases between the two germline ends. The full variable domain, completed using reference TRBV15 and TRBJ1-5, is DAMVIQNPRYQVTQFGKPVTLSCSQTLNHNVMYWYQQKSSQAPKLLFHYYDKDFNNEADTPDNFQSRRPNTSFCFLDIRSPGLGDTAMYLCATSRGDTSNQPQHFGDGTRLSIL.

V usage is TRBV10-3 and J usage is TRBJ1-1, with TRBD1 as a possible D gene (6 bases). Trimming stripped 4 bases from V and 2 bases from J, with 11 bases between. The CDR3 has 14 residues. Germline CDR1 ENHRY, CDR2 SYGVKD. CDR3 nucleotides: TGTGCCATCAGTGGAGGGGGTCCCAACACTGAAGCTTTCTTT. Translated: CAISGGGPNTEAFF.

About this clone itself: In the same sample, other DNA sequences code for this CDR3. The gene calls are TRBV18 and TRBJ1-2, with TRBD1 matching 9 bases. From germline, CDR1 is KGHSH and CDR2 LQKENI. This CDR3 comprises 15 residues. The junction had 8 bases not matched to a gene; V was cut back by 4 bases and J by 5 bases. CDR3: CASSHRDRVDYGYTF. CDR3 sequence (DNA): TGTGCCAGCTCACACCGGGACAGGGTTGATTATGGCTACACCTTC.

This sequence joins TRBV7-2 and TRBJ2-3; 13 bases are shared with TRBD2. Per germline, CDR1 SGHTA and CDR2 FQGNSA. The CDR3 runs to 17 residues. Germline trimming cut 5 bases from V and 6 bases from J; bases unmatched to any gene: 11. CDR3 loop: CASSGGTSGAFRDTQYF. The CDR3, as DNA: TGTGCCAGCAGCGGGGGGACTAGCGGGGCCTTCCGGGATACGCAGTATTTT.

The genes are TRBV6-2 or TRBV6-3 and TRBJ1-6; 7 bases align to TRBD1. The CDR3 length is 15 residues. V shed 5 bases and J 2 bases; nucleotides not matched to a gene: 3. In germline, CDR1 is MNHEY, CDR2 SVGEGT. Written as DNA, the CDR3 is TGTGCCAGCAGTGCCGGGACAGCCTATAATTCACCCCTCCACTTT. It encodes CASSAGTAYNSPLHF.

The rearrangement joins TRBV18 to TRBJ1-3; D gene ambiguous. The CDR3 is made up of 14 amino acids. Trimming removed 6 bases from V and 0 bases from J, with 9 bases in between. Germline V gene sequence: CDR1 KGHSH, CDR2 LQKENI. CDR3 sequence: CASSQTDSGNTIYF. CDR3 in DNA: TGTGCCAGCTCCCAGACGGACTCTGGAAACACCATATATTTT.

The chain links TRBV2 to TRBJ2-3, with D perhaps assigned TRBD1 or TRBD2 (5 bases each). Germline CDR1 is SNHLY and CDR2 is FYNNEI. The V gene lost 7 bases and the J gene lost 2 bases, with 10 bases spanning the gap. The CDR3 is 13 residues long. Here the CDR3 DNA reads TGTGCCAGCAAATCGGGGCCCACAGATACGCAGTATTTT. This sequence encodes CASKSGPTDTQYF.

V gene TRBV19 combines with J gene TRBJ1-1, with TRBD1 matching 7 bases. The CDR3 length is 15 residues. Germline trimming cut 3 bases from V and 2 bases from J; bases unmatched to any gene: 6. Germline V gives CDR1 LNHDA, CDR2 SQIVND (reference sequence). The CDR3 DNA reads TGTGCCAGTAGTATTGGGACAGCTACCAACACTGAAGCTTTCTTT. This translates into CASSIGTATNTEAFF.

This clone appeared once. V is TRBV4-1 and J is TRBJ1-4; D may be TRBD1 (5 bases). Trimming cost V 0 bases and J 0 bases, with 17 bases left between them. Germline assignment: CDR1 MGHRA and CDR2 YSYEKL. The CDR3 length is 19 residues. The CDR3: CASSQDLGHPRTTNEKLFF. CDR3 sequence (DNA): TGCGCCAGCAGCCAAGATTTGGGGCACCCGAGGACAACTAATGAAAAACTGTTTTTT.